A single sample gave rise to the 5 T cell receptor beta chains below, sequenced in a study of blood T cell repertoires in COVID-19. The protocol was immunoSEQ multiplex PCR, while the TCRdb copy is restricted to in-frame clones and leaves out a portion. Of some 300,000 clones in the sample, 70% to 90% were seen once. The material sequenced was PBMCs or T cells enriched from blood (not recorded which). Source of these receptors: a woman aged 30 to 39 who had recovered from COVID-19.

The chain carries TRBV2 and TRBJ1-2; D unclear. Trimming removed 2 bases at V and 8 bases at J, with 18 bases between. CDR1 and CDR2 (germline): SNHLY, FYNNEI. The CDR3 is made up of 15 amino acids. In nucleotides, the CDR3 is TGTGCCAGCAGTGAAACTACCTTTGGAGGTACCGGCTACACCTTC. Protein: CASSETTFGGTGYTF.

The chain combines TRBV2 with TRBJ1-2, with 10 nucleotides matching TRBD1. CDR3 length equals 14 residues. With V trimmed by 6 bases and J by 3 bases, 4 bases remained unmatched. Germline V gene data show CDR1 as SNHLY and CDR2 as FYNNEI. CDR3: CASSGDRGDYGYTF. For the CDR3, the DNA is TGTGCCAGCAGCGGGGACAGGGGAGACTATGGCTACACCTTC. Complete variable domain (other parts from reference TRBV2 and TRBJ1-2): EPEVTQTPSHQVTQMGQEVILRCVPISNHLYFYWYRQILGQKVEFLVSFYNNEISEKSEIFDDQFSVERPDGSNFTLKIRSTKLEDSAMYFCASSGDRGDYGYTFGSGTRLTVV.

CDR3 nucleotides: TGTGCCAGCAGCCACAGGGTTTCTATAAAGACCCAGTACTTC. Translated: CASSHRVSIKTQYF. The chain uses TRBV11-2 and TRBJ2-5; D is perhaps TRBD1 (6 bases). Germline CDR1 and CDR2: SGHAT and FQNNGV. V was trimmed by 5 bases and J by 6 bases, leaving 16 bases between them. CDR3 size: 14 residues. The variable domain in full, with the rest retrieved from reference TRBV11-2 and TRBJ2-5, is EAGVAQSPRYKIIEKRQSVAFWCNPISGHATLYWYQQILGQGPKLLIQFQNNGVVDDSQLPKDRFSAERLKGVDSTLKIQPAKLEDSAVYLCASSHRVSIKTQYFGPGTRLLVL.

This clone has a single count. The rearrangement links TRBV5-1 to TRBJ1-1; TRBD1 matches at 8 bases. V shed 3 bases and J 4 bases; nucleotides not matched to a gene: 8. CDR1 is SGHRS and CDR2 is YFSETQ in the germline V gene. The CDR3 totals 15 residues. This CDR3 reads CASSYGQGRSTEAFF. The CDR3 coding sequence is TGCGCCAGCAGCTATGGACAGGGCAGGAGCACTGAAGCTTTCTTT.

The chain has TRBV9 and TRBJ2-2; TRBD2 is a possible D gene (5 bases). The CDR3 is 16 amino acids. CDR1 and CDR2 from the germline V gene are SGDLS and YYNGEE. The germline V and J ends were trimmed by 4 bases and 2 bases, with 15 bases remaining between them. CDR3 sequence reads: CASSPRRLANTGELFF. The DNA for the CDR3 is TGTGCCAGCAGCCCCCGGAGGCTAGCCAACACCGGGGAGCTGTTTTTT.